Shown below are 21 T cell receptor beta chains from a single sample sequenced in a study of blood T cells in healthy people across ages. A second about 6 to 11 cycle PCR used barcoded and J-beta primers. TCRdb re-derived calls from the 5' RACE reads in MiXCR, one entry per CDR3 protein. The sample lists more than 650,000 distinct CDR3 sequences; roughly 24% were seen once. The same data also went into a second study, on T cells of mothers and their children.

Sequencing input: blood. These receptors originate from a boy aged 5-17 years in good health.

The V gene is TRBV20-1, the J gene TRBJ1-3; a possible D gene is TRBD1 (5 bases). Germline assignment: CDR1 DFQATT and CDR2 SNEGSKA (reference sequence). V gave up 2 bases and J gave up 0 bases, with 11 bases separating them. The CDR3 has 15 amino acids. The CDR3 loop is CSARRQGYSGNTIYF. Here the CDR3 DNA reads TGCAGTGCTAGACGCCAGGGATACTCTGGAAACACCATATATTTT.

The CDR3 loop reads CAISESIGGQMNEQFF. CDR3 nucleotides: TGTGCCATCAGTGAGTCGATTGGGGGGCAAATGAATGAGCAGTTCTTC. V usage is TRBV10-3 and J usage is TRBJ2-1; possibly TRBD1 or TRBD2 for D (6 bases each). The CDR3 is made up of 16 amino acids. Germline V lookup: CDR1 ENHRY, CDR2 SYGVKD. V was clipped by 0 bases and J by 7 bases, with 16 bases between them.

The V gene is TRBV5-1, the J gene TRBJ2-2; weak D call: TRBD1 (6 bases). Germline V gene data show CDR1 as SGHRS and CDR2 as YFSETQ. This CDR3 region has 15 residues. Trimming shortened V by 3 bases and J by 4 bases, and 13 bases separated the two germline ends. CDR3 sequence (DNA): TGCGCCAGCAGCTCGTTGACAGGACCCACCGGGGAGCTGTTTTTT. The encoded protein is CASSSLTGPTGELFF.

This clonotype has a handful of counts. The chain links TRBV12-5 to TRBJ2-5; possible D gene TRBD1, 6 bases. This CDR3 contains 13 residues. V lost 3 bases and J 2 bases, leaving 7 bases between the germline ends. In germline, CDR1 is LGHNT, CDR2 FRNRAP. In nucleotides, the CDR3 is TGTGCTAGTGGTTTTGGACAGCAAGAGACCCAGTACTTC. Protein sequence: CASGFGQQETQYF.

The chain uses TRBV2 and TRBJ2-5; D call uncertain. The J call may be wrong; the DNA end is better matched by TRBJ2-1. Looked up from germline, CDR1 is SNHLY and CDR2 is FYNNEI. This CDR3 comprises 15 residues. The CDR3 coding sequence is TGTGCCAGCAGTGAGTCCTTGGCCCTTTCCGATGAGCAGTTCTTC. This translates into CASSESLALSDEQFF.

The chain has TRBV2 and TRBJ2-7; D call uncertain. The CDR3 has 14 amino acids. The V and J ends lost 7 bases and 4 bases respectively, with 17 bases between them. Looked up from germline, CDR1 is SNHLY and CDR2 is FYNNEI. The chain's CDR3 is CASTTAQKWYEQYF. The CDR3 DNA follows: TGTGCCAGCACCACCGCGCAGAAGTGGTACGAGCAGTACTTC.

V and J are TRBV2 and TRBJ2-1, with D perhaps matching TRBD1 or TRBD2 (5 bases each). V lost 8 bases, J lost 0 bases, and 11 bases lay in between. The CDR3 has 14 residues. Germline CDR1 and CDR2: SNHLY and FYNNEI. CDR3 nucleotides: TGTGCCAGCTGGGACGTGAGCTCCTACAATGAGCAGTTCTTC. Its translation: CASWDVSSYNEQFF.

With regard to this clonotype: At one boundary the junction diverges from the germline segment, which might be a read error. This chain uses TRBV15 with TRBJ1-3; D possibly corresponds to TRBD1 (5 bases). The CDR3 loop spans 14 amino acids. Germline V gene sequence: CDR1 LNHNV, CDR2 YYDKDF (reference sequence). This chain's CDR3 is CATSRTRQGNTMYF. Here the CDR3 DNA reads TGTGCCACCAGCAGAACTAGGCAGGGAAACACCATGTATTTT.

Worth noting for this clonotype: One end of the junction varies from germline; a read error may be responsible. The chain employs TRBV7-7 and TRBJ2-5; 8 nucleotides agree with TRBD2. The germline gives CDR1 SSHAT, CDR2 FNYEAQ (reference sequence). This CDR3 is 15 amino acids long. CDR3 sequence reads: CASSPAGGLRETQYF. DNA of the CDR3: TGTGCTAGCAGCCCCGCGGGGGGCCTCCGAGAGACCCAGTACTTC.

There are a few counts of this clonotype. The V call is TRBV5-1, the J call TRBJ1-2; no reliable D call. The V gene's germline CDR1 is SGHRS and CDR2 YFSETQ. Trimming removed 4 bases from V and 6 bases from J, with 19 bases in between. The CDR3 length is 15 residues. As DNA, the CDR3 is TGCGCCAGCAGCCCGGCGCCGGGGAACCGACATGGCTACACCTTC. It codes for CASSPAPGNRHGYTF.

V is TRBV9 and J is TRBJ2-3; D perhaps matches TRBD1 (6 bases). The V end was cut by 1 base, the J end by 10 bases, with 13 bases between. The CDR3 is 13 residues long. CDR1 SGDLS and CDR2 YYNGEE come from the germline V gene. CDR3 loop: CASSVSPGDAQYF. The CDR3 region has the DNA TGTGCCAGCAGCGTATCCCCAGGGGATGCGCAGTATTTT.

This clonotype has only a few counts. The chain is built from TRBV9 and TRBJ1-3, with D possibly being TRBD1 (5 bases). This CDR3 has 15 residues. Trimming removed 0 bases from V and 4 bases from J, with 11 bases in between. Germline V gene lookup returns CDR1 SGDLS and CDR2 YYNGEE. The CDR3 is CASSVVGTGGNTIYF. Written as DNA, the CDR3 is TGTGCCAGCAGCGTAGTAGGTACAGGCGGAAACACCATATATTTT. The full variable domain, completed using reference TRBV9 and TRBJ1-3, is DSGVTQTPKHLITATGQRVTLRCSPRSGDLSVYWYQQSLDQGLQFLIQYYNGEERAKGNILERFSAQQFPDLHSELNLSSLELGDSALYFCASSVVGTGGNTIYFGEGSWLTVV.

This clonotype appeared many times. This CDR3 reads CASSYEDSDGFSGANVLTF. CDR3 nucleotides: TGTGCCAGCAGCTACGAGGACAGCGATGGGTTCTCTGGGGCCAACGTCCTGACTTTC. This chain connects TRBV14 to TRBJ2-6, with D perhaps matching TRBD1 (6 bases). Germline CDR1 is SGHDN and CDR2 is FVKESK. The CDR3 covers 19 residues. V was trimmed by 5 bases and J by 0 bases, leaving 20 bases between them.

The chain combines TRBV7-6 with TRBJ1-1, with a tentative D call TRBD1 (6 bases). Germline lookup yields CDR1 SGHVS and CDR2 FNYEAQ. Trimming took off 2 bases at V and 13 bases at J, with 17 bases between the two ends. This CDR3 region has 13 residues. The CDR3 protein is CASSLQGLGFGFF. CDR3 DNA sequence: TGTGCCAGCAGCTTACAGGGGCTGGGTTTTGGTTTCTTT.

This clonotype was detected a few times. The genes are TRBV7-2 and TRBJ2-7; D remains unclear. V lost 8 bases and J lost 0, with 14 bases in between. The CDR3 extends over 14 amino acids. CDR1 and CDR2 from the germline V gene are SGHTA and FQGNSA. The CDR3 is CASLDPGSSYEQYF. DNA of the CDR3: TGTGCCAGCCTAGACCCTGGAAGCTCCTACGAGCAGTACTTC.

In nucleotides, the CDR3 is TGTGCCAGCAGCCGAATGCCAAATCAGCCCCAGCATTTT. Its protein is CASSRMPNQPQHF. The chain recombines TRBV7-9 with TRBJ1-5; D gene unclear. The CDR3 is 13 residues long. From germline, CDR1 is SEHNR and CDR2 FQNEAQ (reference sequence). Deletions cut 5 bases from V and 4 bases from J, with 9 bases between.

The chain couples TRBV5-1 to TRBJ2-6; D gene ambiguous. V gave up 4 bases and J gave up 1 base, with 12 bases separating them. This CDR3 is 16 amino acids long. Germline V CDR1 and CDR2: SGHRS, YFSETQ. This chain's CDR3 is CASSPDARSGANVLTF. The CDR3 nucleotides read TGCGCCAGCAGCCCGGACGCCCGATCTGGGGCCAACGTCCTGACTTTC. The full variable domain, its missing parts supplied by reference TRBV5-1 and TRBJ2-6, is KAGVTQTPRYLIKTRGQQVTLSCSPISGHRSVSWYQQTPGQGLQFLFEYFSETQRNKGNFPGRFSGRQFSNSRSEMNVSTLELGDSALYLCASSPDARSGANVLTFGAGSRLTVL.

Many counts were recorded for this clonotype. The chain employs TRBV12-3 or TRBV12-4 and TRBJ2-1; D is unclear. The CDR3 is made up of 11 amino acids. The V and J ends lost 6 bases and 8 bases respectively, with 8 bases between them. The CDR3 sequence: CASSSRDEQFF. Here the CDR3 DNA reads TGTGCCAGCAGCAGCCGGGATGAGCAGTTCTTC.

This chain uses TRBV7-9 with TRBJ2-7, with D possibly matching TRBD2 (5 bases). The germline gives CDR1 SEHNR, CDR2 FQNEAQ (reference sequence). The CDR3 runs 15 residues. Trimming cost V 1 base and J 3 bases, with 13 bases left between them. CDR3 coding DNA: TGTGCCAGCAGCTTAGGGCCCGGGAAAATCTACGAGCAGTACTTC. Translated, it gives CASSLGPGKIYEQYF.

CDR3: CASSLWRDRNSPLHF. As DNA, the CDR3 is TGTGCCAGCAGCCTTTGGAGGGACAGGAATTCACCCCTCCACTTT. This sequence joins TRBV3-1 and TRBJ1-6; 8 bases are a match to TRBD1. V shed 4 bases and J 7 bases; nucleotides not matched to a gene: 6. This CDR3 has 15 residues. Per germline, CDR1 LGHDT and CDR2 YNNKEL (reference sequence).

This clonotype was seen only a few times. The chain uses TRBV3-1 and TRBJ2-5; D is unresolved. The CDR3 covers 12 residues. CDR1 LGHDT and CDR2 YNNKEL come from the germline V gene (reference sequence). The V end was cut by 0 bases, the J end by 7 bases, with 6 bases between. The DNA of the CDR3 is TGTGCCAGCAGCCAAGACGAAAGGACCCAGTACTTC. Translating gives CASSQDERTQYF.